A selection of T cell receptor beta chains follows, all from one sample in a study of blood T cell repertoires in COVID-19. Assay: immunoSEQ multiplex PCR; the TCRdb copy retains only in-frame clones and omits some. The table lists under 150,000 clones, more than 80% of them singletons, with about 6.1% in the top ten. The source material was peripheral blood. These TCRs come from a woman aged 55-75 years with COVID-19, enrolled during active disease. CDR3s include the opening cysteine and the closing phenylalanine or tryptophan. D genes are given only for firm matches. Rows may omit the clone size; those that give it use once, few, many or a size class.

V	J	D	size	DNA	CDR3
TRBV11-2	TRBJ2-3	-	-	TGTGCCAGCAGCGTTGGGGCTAGGAGAAGCACAGATACGCAGTATTTT	CASSVGARRSTDTQYF
TRBV2	TRBJ2-7	-	-	TGTGCCAGCAGTGTCTACGATAGGGGCCCCTCTACCTACGAGCAGTACTTC	CASSVYDRGPSTYEQYF
TRBV7-3	TRBJ2-3	TRBD2	-	TGTGCCAGCAGCTTCCGACTAGCGGGGGACGGCGGTACGCAGTATTTT	CASSFRLAGDGGTQYF
TRBV9	TRBJ1-4	TRBD1	-	TGTGCCAGCAGCGTAGGTCCCCGACCTCGACAGGGGACGAACGATGAAAAACTGTTTTTT	CASSVGPRPRQGTNDEKLFF
TRBV4-1	TRBJ1-2	-	few	TGCGCCAGCAGCCAAGACAGGGTTGATGGCTACACCTTC	CASSQDRVDGYTF
TRBV30	TRBJ1-1	TRBD1	-	TGTGCCTGGAGCCCTGACAGGGCCGTTGAAGCTTTCTTT	CAWSPDRAVEAFF
TRBV29-1	TRBJ1-1	TRBD1	-	TGCAGCGTTGGACAGGGGGGAAACACTGAAGCTTTCTTT	CSVGQGGNTEAFF
TRBV5-1	TRBJ1-1	-	-	TGCGCCAGCAGCACAATGACGTTCGGGAGGAACACTGAAGCTTTCTTT	CASSTMTFGRNTEAFF
TRBV2	TRBJ1-5	TRBD1	-	TGTGCCAGCAAGGGACAGGGTCCAGGGTACCAGCATTTT	CASKGQGPGYQHF
TRBV7-6	TRBJ1-2	-	-	TGTGCCAGCAGCTTAGAGCCGCATCCCCCCTATGGCTACACCTTC	CASSLEPHPPYGYTF
TRBV7-9	TRBJ1-4	TRBD1	-	TGTGCCAGCAGCTTAGCATCGACAGGGCTGAATGAAAAACTGTTTTTT	CASSLASTGLNEKLFF
TRBV18	TRBJ1-4	-	-	TGTGCCAGCTCACCGGCGAGGGCGGGTGAAAAACTGTTTTTT	CASSPARAGEKLFF
TRBV9	TRBJ2-7	TRBD1	-	TGTGCCAGCAGCCTAAACGCGGACAGGGACTCGGGGGAGCAGTACTTC	CASSLNADRDSGEQYF
TRBV6-4	TRBJ1-2	TRBD1	-	TGTGCCACCCCCGTACGGCAGGGGGGCATCTATGGCTACACCTTC	CATPVRQGGIYGYTF
TRBV6-5	TRBJ1-2	-	-	TGTGCCAGCAGTTACAGACATCCTGCCGTCTATGGCTACACCTTC	CASSYRHPAVYGYTF
TRBV9	TRBJ2-7	-	-	TGTGCCAGCAGCCTCTCGTCTAGTAACGAGCAGTACTTC	CASSLSSSNEQYF
TRBV5-1	TRBJ2-2	-	-	TGCGCCAGCAGCTTGCGAACGGTCACCGGGGAGCTGTTTTTT	CASSLRTVTGELFF
TRBV5-1	TRBJ2-5	-	once	TGCGCCAGCAGGGAAACAGGGCGGCAAGAGACCCAGTACTTC	CASRETGRQETQYF
TRBV6-5	TRBJ2-2	TRBD1	once	TGTGCCAGCAGTCGCAGGGGGCTGGCCACCGGGGAGCTGTTTTTT	CASSRRGLATGELFF
TRBV18	TRBJ1-1	-	-	TGTGCCAGCTCACCGACGGCCCTAGGGAACACTGAAGCTTTCTTT	CASSPTALGNTEAFF
TRBV6-5	TRBJ2-7	-	-	TGTGCCAGCAGTTACTCTACAGGAAACTACGAGCAGTACTTC	CASSYSTGNYEQYF
TRBV6-1	TRBJ2-1	TRBD2	-	TGTGCCAGCAGTGCAGGACTAGCGGGGGGGCTTCTGGATGAGCAGTTCTTC	CASSAGLAGGLLDEQFF
TRBV25-1	TRBJ1-5	-	-	TGTGCCAGCAGTGAAGTCGTTAGCAATCAGCCCCAGCATTTT	CASSEVVSNQPQHF
TRBV15	TRBJ1-1	-	once	TGTGCCACCAGCAGAGATCCCCGAGGGCAGAACACTGAAGCTTTCTTT	CATSRDPRGQNTEAFF
TRBV7-8	TRBJ1-2	TRBD1	-	TGTGCCAGCAGCAAAGGACAGGGGGCCTACTATGGCTACACCTTC	CASSKGQGAYYGYTF
TRBV2	TRBJ1-1	-	-	TGTGCCAGCAGTGAAGTGGGCCTGAACACTGAAGCTTTCTTT	CASSEVGLNTEAFF
TRBV20-1	TRBJ2-7	-	-	TGCAGTGCTAGAGTTCGCGGCGAGCAGTACTTC	CSARVRGEQYF
TRBV28	TRBJ1-6	-	-	TGTGCCAGCAGCTCCGGGGGGTGGTCACCCCTCCACTTT	CASSSGGWSPLHF
TRBV5-8	TRBJ2-3	TRBD1	-	TGTGCCAGCAGTTCCGGACAGGGAAGCACAGATACGCAGTATTTT	CASSSGQGSTDTQYF